The 30 T cell receptor beta chains given below trace back to one sample, sequenced in a study of PD-1 blockade in classical Hodgkin lymphoma. Data came from immunoSEQ multiplex PCR; TCRdb stores just in-frame clones and leaves some out. Of around 40,000 clones listed, approximately 78% were seen once; the top ten hold about an eighth. No patient escaped relapse after autologous stem cell transplantation, and brentuximab vedotin exposure varied. The source material was peripheral blood mononuclear cells (PBMCs), sampled at baseline. The receptors were sampled from a human donor with classical Hodgkin lymphoma.

This chain joins TRBV2 and TRBJ1-1, with D tentatively TRBD1 (5 bases). Trimming removed 2 bases at V and 5 bases at J, with 9 bases between. CDR3 length: 13 residues. Germline CDR1 and CDR2: SNHLY and FYNNEI. CDR3 residues: CASSEFRGTEAFF. The DNA of the CDR3 is TGTGCCAGCAGTGAATTCCGGGGGACTGAAGCTTTCTTT.

This chain joins TRBV5-1 and TRBJ2-5; D is possibly TRBD1 (6 bases). This CDR3 contains 13 residues. V shed 2 bases and J shed 5 bases, with 10 bases lying between them. Germline lookup yields CDR1 SGHRS and CDR2 YFSETQ. This CDR3 reads CASSLTGTETQYF. The CDR3 DNA follows: TGCGCCAGCAGCTTAACAGGGACGGAGACCCAGTACTTC.

The sample holds one count of this clone. The chain has TRBV29-1 and TRBJ1-1, with D unresolved. The CDR3 consists of 13 residues. CDR1 and CDR2 from the germline V gene are SQVTM and ANQGSEA. Trimming took off 1 base at V and 5 bases at J, with 11 bases between the two ends. The CDR3 DNA sequence: TGCAGCGTTGAAGGAGGGAGAAGGACTGAAGCTTTCTTT. It specifies CSVEGGRRTEAFF.

This clone was seen a single time. V gene TRBV19 combines with J gene TRBJ2-3, with unresolved D. The V end lost 7 bases, the J end lost 4 bases, and 18 bases lay between the germline ends. Germline-derived CDR1 and CDR2 are LNHDA and SQIVND (reference sequence). The CDR3 is made up of 15 amino acids. The CDR3 sequence: CASTQNTALADTQYF. Here the CDR3 DNA reads TGTGCCAGTACCCAAAACACTGCTCTAGCAGATACGCAGTATTTT.

About this clone: Other DNA sequences in the same sample also yield this CDR3. The chain recombines TRBV29-1 with TRBJ2-1; D not resolved. The CDR3 extends over 12 amino acids. Germline CDR1 SQVTM, CDR2 ANQGSEA. Trimming cost V 1 base and J 10 bases, with 11 bases left between them. The chain's CDR3 is CSVEGLGGEQFF. CDR3 DNA sequence: TGCAGCGTTGAAGGGTTAGGTGGCGAGCAGTTCTTC.

The rearrangement joins TRBV6-6 to TRBJ2-2; D is possibly TRBD1 (6 bases). Germline assignment: CDR1 MNHNY and CDR2 SVGAGI (reference sequence). The length of the CDR3 is 14 residues. Trimming cost V 5 bases and J 1 base, with 8 bases left between them. CDR3 nucleotide sequence: TGTGCCAGCAGTACGACAGGGAACACCGGGGAGCTGTTTTTT. It encodes CASSTTGNTGELFF.

The chain uses TRBV6-1 and TRBJ1-2; the D gene is possibly TRBD1 (5 bases). The CDR3 has 13 amino acids. Trimming took 2 bases from V and 4 from J, leaving 8 bases between them. Germline CDR1 and CDR2: MNHNS and SASEGT. The CDR3 loop is CASSETGRYGYTF. CDR3 coding DNA: TGTGCCAGCAGTGAAACAGGCCGCTATGGCTACACCTTC.

The CDR3 reads CAWTGGFGTEAFF. DNA of the CDR3: TGTGCCTGGACCGGTGGGTTCGGCACTGAAGCTTTCTTT. The V call is TRBV30, the J call TRBJ1-1, with D unclear. V was trimmed by 4 bases and J by 4 bases, leaving 13 bases between them. From germline, CDR1 is GTSNPN and CDR2 SVGIG (reference sequence). The CDR3 is 13 amino acids.

This clone has a handful of counts. The rearrangement links TRBV7-9 to TRBJ2-7; tentatively, D is TRBD2 (5 bases). The germline V gene has CDR1 SEHNR and CDR2 FQNEAQ (reference sequence). The CDR3 extends over 14 amino acids. The germline V and J ends were trimmed by 1 base and 6 bases, with 13 bases remaining between them. In DNA form, the CDR3 reads TGTGCCAGCAGCTTAGTGGCTAGCCATGGCGAGCAGTACTTC. Translated: CASSLVASHGEQYF.

This clone appeared a few times. The rearrangement uses TRBV11-2 and TRBJ2-7; possible D gene TRBD1, 6 bases. CDR3 size: 14 residues. V was clipped by 5 bases and J by 4 bases, with 15 bases between them. Germline V lookup: CDR1 SGHAT, CDR2 FQNNGV. The CDR3 here is CASSPRDKSYEQYF. CDR3 bases: TGTGCCAGCAGCCCTCGGGACAAGTCTTACGAGCAGTACTTC. The complete variable domain, with remaining parts taken from reference TRBV11-2 and TRBJ2-7, reads EAGVAQSPRYKIIEKRQSVAFWCNPISGHATLYWYQQILGQGPKLLIQFQNNGVVDDSQLPKDRFSAERLKGVDSTLKIQPAKLEDSAVYLCASSPRDKSYEQYFGPGTRLTVT.

As regards this clone: A read error may produce the germline difference seen at one junction end. V gene TRBV19 combines with J gene TRBJ2-6; a weak D match, TRBD1 (6 bases). This CDR3 has 15 residues. Germline assignment: CDR1 LNHDA and CDR2 SQIVND (reference sequence). The CDR3 is CASSIDSAGVNVLTF. For the CDR3, the DNA is TGTGCCAGTAGTATAGATTCGGCAGGGGTCAACGTCCTGACTTTC.

The rearrangement joins TRBV6-6 to TRBJ1-2; D may be TRBD1 (5 bases). Trimming cost V 6 bases and J 5 bases, with 10 bases left between them. Germline V gene data show CDR1 as MNHNY and CDR2 as SVGAGI (reference sequence). CDR3 length: 12 residues. CDR3 loop: CASRQGLYGYTF. DNA of the CDR3: TGTGCCAGCAGGCAGGGTCTGTATGGCTACACCTTC.

The J gene is TRBJ1-5, the V gene TRBV5-1, with 10 positions matching TRBD1. Losses at the gene ends were 4 bases for V and 6 bases for J; bases not matched to a gene: 7. This CDR3 spans 15 amino acids. Per the germline V gene, CDR1 is SGHRS and CDR2 is YFSETQ. CDR3 loop: CASSLGTGDGQPQHF. The CDR3 DNA reads as TGCGCCAGCAGCCTAGGGACAGGGGATGGTCAGCCCCAGCATTTT. Using reference TRBV5-1 and TRBJ1-5 for the parts outside the CDR3, the full variable domain is KAGVTQTPRYLIKTRGQQVTLSCSPISGHRSVSWYQQTPGQGLQFLFEYFSETQRNKGNFPGRFSGRQFSNSRSEMNVSTLELGDSALYLCASSLGTGDGQPQHFGDGTRLSIL.

The genes are TRBV13 and TRBJ2-3; 8 nucleotides line up with TRBD2. V was pared by 3 bases and J by 0 bases, with 5 bases of the junction left unmatched. CDR1 PRHDT and CDR2 FYEKMQ come from the germline V gene (reference sequence). CDR3 length: 16 residues. The CDR3 sequence: CASSLGGGRSTDTQYF. Written as DNA, the CDR3 is TGTGCCAGCAGCTTGGGCGGGGGGAGAAGCACAGATACGCAGTATTTT.

The chain couples TRBV29-1 to TRBJ2-1, with TRBD1 as a possible D gene (6 bases). With 4 bases removed from V and 10 bases from J, the gap between germline ends came to 17 bases. Germline V gene lookup returns CDR1 SQVTM and CDR2 ANQGSEA. The CDR3 contains 13 residues. This chain's CDR3 is CSVAGTGSGEQFF. The CDR3 coding sequence is TGCAGCGTTGCGGGCACAGGGTCTGGGGAGCAGTTCTTC.

This clone is a singleton in its sample. This chain uses TRBV11-3 with TRBJ1-1, with TRBD1 identical over 7 bases. With V trimmed by 0 bases and J by 2 bases, 0 bases remained unmatched. CDR1 is SGHNT, CDR2 YENEEA, per germline. The CDR3 extends over 14 amino acids. CDR3 amino acids: CASSLEGGNTEAFF. The CDR3 DNA reads as TGTGCCAGCAGCTTAGAAGGGGGCAACACTGAAGCTTTCTTT.

The V and J genes are TRBV5-1 and TRBJ2-7; D is undetermined. V was clipped by 4 bases and J by 3 bases, with 14 bases between them. This CDR3 region has 14 residues. Germline assignment: CDR1 SGHRS and CDR2 YFSETQ. The DNA of the CDR3 is TGCGCCAGCAGCCCTGAACGTGAACGCTACGAGCAGTACTTC. This codes for CASSPERERYEQYF.

This clone was seen more than once but under ten times. This chain connects TRBV6-5 to TRBJ1-2, with D hard to call. V was pared by 3 bases and J by 0 bases, with 8 bases between. The V gene's germline CDR1 is MNHEY and CDR2 SVGAGI. This CDR3 comprises 14 residues. CDR3 DNA: TGTGCCAGCAGTTATGGCAGTGCTAACTATGGCTACACCTTC. As protein: CASSYGSANYGYTF.

The V call is TRBV11-2, the J call TRBJ1-1; D unresolved. The CDR3 length is 12 residues. V was shortened by 5 bases and J by 5 bases, with 9 bases between the two germline ends. CDR1 is SGHAT and CDR2 is FQNNGV in the germline V gene. The CDR3 here is CASSPSRTEAFF. For the CDR3, the DNA is TGTGCCAGCAGCCCTTCCCGAACTGAAGCTTTCTTT.

The chain carries TRBV5-1 and TRBJ1-4; TRBD1 aligns across 7 bases. CDR3 length: 14 residues. With V trimmed by 5 bases and J by 8 bases, 9 bases remained unmatched. Germline lookup yields CDR1 SGHRS and CDR2 YFSETQ. CDR3 nucleotides: TGCGCCAGCAGATCCCAGGGGGTGCAGGAAAAACTGTTTTTT. Translation gives CASRSQGVQEKLFF.

The rearrangement links TRBV5-6 to TRBJ2-7; 11 nucleotides align to TRBD1. The CDR3 has 16 amino acids. J was trimmed by 3 bases and V by 0 bases; bases with no gene match: 5. Germline assignment: CDR1 SGHDT and CDR2 YYEEEE. This CDR3 reads CASSLAGDRGIYEQYF. The CDR3 DNA is TGTGCCAGCAGCTTGGCGGGGGACAGGGGGATCTACGAGCAGTACTTC.

The rearrangement links TRBV18 to TRBJ2-2; TRBD1 is a possible D gene (7 bases). This CDR3 has 14 residues. Trimming shortened V by 8 bases and J by 5 bases, and 15 bases separated the two germline ends. CDR1 and CDR2 from the germline V gene are KGHSH and LQKENI. CDR3 amino acids: CASPEGAETGELFF. The DNA of the CDR3 is TGTGCCAGCCCGGAGGGGGCAGAGACCGGGGAGCTGTTTTTT.

The chain joins TRBV7-2 to TRBJ1-2; TRBD1 might be the D (6 bases). The CDR3 covers 14 residues. Trimming cost V 3 bases and J 4 bases, with 12 bases left between them. Germline-derived CDR1 and CDR2 are SGHTA and FQGNSA. The CDR3 spells CASSFDRTVYGYTF. In nucleotides, the CDR3 is TGTGCCAGCAGCTTCGACAGGACCGTCTATGGCTACACCTTC.

This clone has more than one count but fewer than ten. V is TRBV7-2 and J is TRBJ1-2; 7 bases align to TRBD1. This CDR3 has 13 amino acids. CDR1 is SGHTA, CDR2 FQGNSA, per germline. Trimming at V came to 5 bases and at J to 4 bases, leaving 4 bases not matched to a gene. As DNA, the CDR3 is TGTGCCAGCAGCCTAGACAGGGTCTATGGCTACACCTTC. This sequence encodes CASSLDRVYGYTF.

Only a few counts were recorded for this clone. J is TRBJ2-5 and V is TRBV7-9, with D perhaps given as TRBD1 or TRBD2 (5 bases each). The CDR3 covers 16 residues. From germline, CDR1 is SEHNR and CDR2 FQNEAQ (reference sequence). The V end was cut by 3 bases, the J end by 5 bases, with 19 bases between. The CDR3 here is CASSFPSGGSGETQYF. The CDR3 DNA reads as TGTGCCAGCAGCTTTCCTAGTGGGGGTTCCGGGGAGACCCAGTACTTC.

This clone was seen a single time. The gene calls are TRBV2 and TRBJ2-2; 11 bases align to TRBD2. The CDR3 consists of 15 residues. Germline-derived CDR1 and CDR2 are SNHLY and FYNNEI. The junction had 3 bases not matched to a gene; V was cut back by 4 bases and J by 5 bases. CDR3 sequence (DNA): TGTGCCAGCAGTGGCCCTAGCGGGGGGACCGGGGAGCTGTTTTTT. It specifies CASSGPSGGTGELFF. Together with reference TRBV2 and TRBJ2-2, the CDR3 gives the full variable domain: EPEVTQTPSHQVTQMGQEVILRCVPISNHLYFYWYRQILGQKVEFLVSFYNNEISEKSEIFDDQFSVERPDGSNFTLKIRSTKLEDSAMYFCASSGPSGGTGELFFGEGSRLTVL.

This clone is categorized as medium-sized. The chain links TRBV15 to TRBJ1-4, with D unclear. Germline lookup yields CDR1 LNHNV and CDR2 YYDKDF (reference sequence). Between the trimmed V and J ends, which lost 2 bases and 7 bases, there was a span of 11 bases. There are 14 residues in the CDR3. CDR3 in amino acids: CATSRQIHTEKLFF. CDR3 bases: TGTGCCACCAGCAGACAGATTCATACTGAAAAACTGTTTTTT.

V usage is TRBV9 and J usage is TRBJ2-3; perhaps TRBD2 as D (5 bases). From germline, CDR1 is SGDLS and CDR2 YYNGEE. CDR3 length equals 14 residues. Trimming took 0 bases from V and 6 from J, leaving 11 bases between them. CDR3 DNA sequence: TGTGCCAGCAGCGTAGGGACTCCGGGCGATACGCAGTATTTT. Protein: CASSVGTPGDTQYF. Filled out from reference TRBV9 and TRBJ2-3, the complete variable domain reads DSGVTQTPKHLITATGQRVTLRCSPRSGDLSVYWYQQSLDQGLQFLIQYYNGEERAKGNILERFSAQQFPDLHSELNLSSLELGDSALYFCASSVGTPGDTQYFGPGTRLTVL.

This chain links TRBV30 with TRBJ2-7; 7 bases are a match to TRBD1. Germline CDR1 GTSNPN, CDR2 SVGIG (reference sequence). There are 14 residues in the CDR3. V trimming: 2 bases; J trimming: 2 bases; junction bases outside the gene matches: 6. This CDR3 reads CAWSFPGQTYEQYF. CDR3 sequence (DNA): TGTGCCTGGAGTTTCCCGGGACAGACCTACGAGCAGTACTTC.

The V call is TRBV25-1, the J call TRBJ2-3; TRBD2 aligns across 9 bases. There are 18 residues in the CDR3. V was pared by 5 bases and J by 6 bases, with 18 bases of the junction left unmatched. CDR1 and CDR2 (germline): MGHDK, SYGVNS. The CDR3 here is CASSPRRGKAGGRDTQYF. CDR3 bases: TGTGCCAGCAGTCCCCGTCGAGGAAAGGCGGGGGGGCGGGATACGCAGTATTTT.